These 30 T cell receptor beta chains were all obtained from the same sample, sequenced in a study of OX40 agonist ivuxolimab in advanced cancers. Some clones are missing from TCRdb's copy, which holds only in-frame ones; the method was immunoSEQ multiplex PCR. The sample yields around 44,000 clones, more than 75% seen once. The starting material was CD4+ or CD8+ T cells sorted from blood, obtained in a trial of the OX40 agonist ivuxolimab. The origin of the receptors is an adult with an advanced solid tumor such as melanoma, head and neck, liver or kidney cancer.

J is TRBJ1-4 and V is TRBV2; the D is unclear. The CDR3 runs 14 residues. Trimming stripped 2 bases from V and 0 bases from J, with 4 bases between. The germline CDR1 and CDR2 sequences are SNHLY and FYNNEI. The CDR3 here is CASSERATNEKLFF. The CDR3 DNA is TGTGCCAGCAGTGAACGAGCAACTAATGAAAAACTGTTTTTT.

This clone was seen a single time. The rearrangement uses TRBV1 and TRBJ1-5; whether TRBD1, the table's D call, matches the DNA was not checked. TRBV1 is a documented pseudogene. CDR3 length equals 18 residues. CDR3 sequence: CTSSQGRRGPSGSQPQHF. The CDR3 DNA follows: TGCACCAGCAGCCAAGGACGGAGGGGGCCTTCTGGTAGTCAGCCCCAGCATTTT.

A few counts support this clone. This rearrangement joins TRBV6-1 to TRBJ2-5; 9 nucleotides line up with TRBD2. The junction had 6 bases not matched to a gene; V was cut back by 2 bases and J by 5 bases. Per the germline V gene, CDR1 is MNHNS and CDR2 is SASEGT. The CDR3 totals 15 residues. The CDR3 reads CASSEKAGGPETQYF. The CDR3, as DNA: TGTGCCAGCAGTGAAAAGGCGGGGGGGCCGGAGACCCAGTACTTC.

This chain uses TRBV5-4 with TRBJ2-2, with D possibly being TRBD1 (5 bases). The CDR3 has 16 amino acids. From germline, CDR1 is SGHNT and CDR2 YYREEE (reference sequence). V was pared by 3 bases and J by 2 bases, with 14 bases between. The CDR3 sequence: CASSYRQPSNTGELFF. The CDR3 region has the DNA TGTGCCAGCAGCTATAGACAGCCTAGTAACACCGGGGAGCTGTTTTTT.

This clone was detected only a few times. Other DNA variants within this sample encode the same CDR3. This chain uses TRBV7-8 with TRBJ2-5; tentative D call: TRBD1 (5 bases). The germline V and J ends were trimmed by 1 base and 1 base, with 7 bases remaining between them. Germline V lookup: CDR1 SGHVS, CDR2 FQNEAQ. There are 14 residues in the CDR3. The CDR3 loop reads CASSLDQGQETQYF. CDR3 bases: TGTGCCAGCAGCTTAGACCAGGGCCAAGAGACCCAGTACTTC.

The chain has TRBV23-1 and TRBJ2-1, with 8 nucleotides matching TRBD2. TRBV23-1 is recorded as an ORF, its role being uncertain. With V trimmed by 0 bases and J by 0 bases, 16 bases remained unmatched. The CDR3 sequence is 21 residues long. CDR3 loop: CASSQSSRPWGTRSSYNEQFF. In nucleotides, the CDR3 is TGCGCCAGCAGTCAATCTAGCCGCCCATGGGGGACTAGGAGCTCCTACAATGAGCAGTTCTTC.

CDR3 nucleotide sequence: TGTGCCAGCAGTTATTTACAGGGTGGTGAAAAACTGTTTTTT. It translates to CASSYLQGGEKLFF. The rearrangement joins TRBV2 to TRBJ1-4; a possible D gene is TRBD1 (6 bases). The CDR3 has 14 amino acids. CDR1 is SNHLY and CDR2 is FYNNEI in the germline V gene. V dropped 5 bases and J dropped 7 bases, with 14 bases sitting between them. The full variable domain, rest sourced from reference TRBV2 and TRBJ1-4, is EPEVTQTPSHQVTQMGQEVILRCVPISNHLYFYWYRQILGQKVEFLVSFYNNEISEKSEIFDDQFSVERPDGSNFTLKIRSTKLEDSAMYFCASSYLQGGEKLFFGSGTQLSVL.

The rearrangement links TRBV15 to TRBJ2-7; no clear D gene. Germline V gives CDR1 LNHNV, CDR2 YYDKDF (reference sequence). The CDR3 loop spans 12 amino acids. Trimming left V 4 bases short and J 3 bases short, with 7 bases between. The CDR3 bases are TGTGCCACCAGCAAAAACAACTACGAGCAGTACTTC. Translation: CATSKNNYEQYF. The whole variable domain, remainder taken from reference TRBV15 and TRBJ2-7, is DAMVIQNPRYQVTQFGKPVTLSCSQTLNHNVMYWYQQKSSQAPKLLFHYYDKDFNNEADTPDNFQSRRPNTSFCFLDIRSPGLGDTAMYLCATSKNNYEQYFGPGTRLTVT.

V usage is TRBV18 and J usage is TRBJ2-5, with 12 bases fitting TRBD2. Germline V gene data show CDR1 as KGHSH and CDR2 as LQKENI. The CDR3 has 15 residues. The V gene end was trimmed by 5 bases and the J gene end by 2 bases; junction bases not matched to a gene: 3. The CDR3 loop is CASSASGRVQETQYF. The CDR3 region has the DNA TGTGCCAGCTCAGCTAGCGGGAGGGTACAAGAGACCCAGTACTTC.

This chain uses TRBV6-4 with TRBJ2-7; TRBD2 aligns across 8 bases. This CDR3 spans 15 amino acids. V shed 0 bases, J shed 2 bases, and the junction held 3 bases outside the gene matches. Per germline, CDR1 MRHNA and CDR2 SNTAGT. CDR3 amino acids: CASSDSAGGPYEQYF. CDR3 coding DNA: TGTGCCAGCAGTGACTCGGCGGGGGGACCCTACGAGCAGTACTTC.

The J gene is TRBJ1-3, the V gene TRBV9; D uncertain. Germline values: CDR1 SGDLS, CDR2 YYNGEE. Trimming pared 0 bases from V and 0 bases from J, leaving 4 bases between. The CDR3 covers 14 residues. The CDR3 protein is CASSVAGSGNTIYF. Written as DNA, the CDR3 is TGTGCCAGCAGCGTAGCAGGCTCTGGAAACACCATATATTTT.

The gene calls are TRBV11-2 and TRBJ1-2, with 7 positions matching TRBD1. The CDR3 length is 13 residues. Losses at the gene ends were 5 bases for V and 8 bases for J; bases not matched to a gene: 8. Germline V gene sequence: CDR1 SGHAT, CDR2 FQNNGV. The CDR3, as DNA: TGTGCCAGCAGCCCCGGGACAGAGGACGGCTACACCTTC. Encoded protein: CASSPGTEDGYTF.

This clone showed up just a few times. The chain links TRBV6-5 to TRBJ2-3; 7 bases are shared with TRBD2. The junction had 10 bases not matched to a gene; V was cut back by 8 bases and J by 2 bases. Germline V CDR1 and CDR2: MNHEY, SVGAGI. The length of the CDR3 is 15 residues. In DNA form, the CDR3 reads TGTGCCAGCTCCGATAAGCGGGGCGCCACAGATACGCAGTATTTT. This encodes CASSDKRGATDTQYF.

The chain has TRBV7-3 and TRBJ1-5, with unresolved D. V was pared by 2 bases and J by 5 bases, with 10 bases between. Per the germline V gene, CDR1 is SGHTA and CDR2 is FQGTGA. This CDR3 is 14 amino acids long. The CDR3 bases are TGTGCCAGCAGCTTAGAGAGGCAGTATCAGCCCCAGCATTTT. Protein sequence: CASSLERQYQPQHF.

The rearrangement links TRBV20-1 to TRBJ2-7, with 7 bases matching TRBD2. Germline CDR1 and CDR2: DFQATT and SNEGSKA (reference sequence). Trimming removed 4 bases from V and 6 bases from J; junction bases left unmatched: 3. The CDR3 loop spans 11 amino acids. The CDR3 coding sequence is TGCAGTGCTAAAGGGACTATCGAGCAGTACTTC. This sequence encodes CSAKGTIEQYF.

This rearrangement joins TRBV7-2 to TRBJ2-7; D not resolved. V lost 8 bases and J 4 bases, leaving 15 bases between the germline ends. CDR1 and CDR2 from the germline V gene are SGHTA and FQGNSA. The CDR3 sequence is 13 residues long. CDR3 bases: TGTGCCAGCGGGAACGTACCTACATACGAGCAGTACTTC. As protein: CASGNVPTYEQYF.

The CDR3 protein is CASSPPNRGRLDEQFF. CDR3 bases: TGTGCCAGCTCACCACCGAACAGGGGGCGGTTGGATGAGCAGTTCTTC. J is TRBJ2-1 and V is TRBV18; 9 bases match TRBD1. This CDR3 has 16 residues. Trimming at V came to 0 bases and at J to 8 bases, leaving 8 bases not matched to a gene. Germline V gene lookup returns CDR1 KGHSH and CDR2 LQKENI. Complete variable domain (other parts from reference TRBV18 and TRBJ2-1): NAGVMQNPRHLVRRRGQEARLRCSPMKGHSHVYWYRQLPEEGLKFMVYLQKENIIDESGMPKERFSAEFPKEGPSILRIQQVVRGDSAAYFCASSPPNRGRLDEQFFGPGTRLTVL.

This sequence joins TRBV11-2 and TRBJ2-6, with 10 bases identical to TRBD1. Germline V CDR1 and CDR2: SGHAT, FQNNGV. After removal of 5 bases from V and 2 bases from J, the junction contained 9 bases not matched to a gene. The CDR3 totals 18 residues. CDR3 sequence: CASSTPGQGVAGANVLTF. CDR3 bases: TGTGCCAGCAGCACCCCCGGACAGGGGGTGGCTGGGGCCAACGTCCTGACTTTC.

The count of this clone is one. The chain employs TRBV9 and TRBJ2-5, with 7 bases fitting TRBD1. The DNA matches TRBJ2-7 better at its end, which makes the J call doubtful. The CDR3 runs 16 residues. The germline gives CDR1 SGDLS, CDR2 YYNGEE. The CDR3 bases are TGTGCCAGCAGCGTCGGGACAGAGTACCTCTCCTACGAGCAGTACTTC. This gives the protein CASSVGTEYLSYEQYF.

This rearrangement joins TRBV6-4 to TRBJ2-1; 7 nucleotides line up with TRBD1. This CDR3 comprises 13 residues. CDR1 MRHNA and CDR2 SNTAGT come from the germline V gene. The trim removed 3 bases at V and 10 bases at J, leaving 6 bases unmatched. The CDR3 DNA sequence: TGTGCCAGCAGTGATCGGACAGGCGGAGAGCAGTTCTTC. Its translation: CASSDRTGGEQFF.

The CDR3 DNA reads TGTGCCAGCAGCTCGACAGGGCGGAACTCACCCCTCCACTTT. This sequence encodes CASSSTGRNSPLHF. The gene calls are TRBV11-2 and TRBJ1-6, with 7 positions matching TRBD1. With V trimmed by 4 bases and J by 10 bases, 7 bases remained unmatched. The CDR3 has 14 residues. CDR1 SGHAT and CDR2 FQNNGV come from the germline V gene.

The V call is TRBV6-1, the J call TRBJ1-2, with D uncertain. The CDR3 spans 14 residues. CDR1 and CDR2 (germline): MNHNS, SASEGT. V lost 7 bases, J lost 2 bases, and 14 bases lay in between. Here the CDR3 DNA reads TGTGCCAGCACCTTTTTGGGTCGGAACTATGGCTACACCTTC. This sequence encodes CASTFLGRNYGYTF.

As DNA, the CDR3 is TGTGCCAGCAGTTCAGACAGAGCTAAAGAGACCCAGTACTTC. Protein product: CASSSDRAKETQYF. The J gene is TRBJ2-5, the V gene TRBV6-5; perhaps TRBD1 as D (5 bases). Germline V gene lookup returns CDR1 MNHEY and CDR2 SVGAGI. The CDR3 has 14 amino acids. The ends were cut back, 4 bases at V and 3 bases at J, with 12 bases in the middle.

This clone was seen just once. The chain couples TRBV19 to TRBJ2-3, with D hard to call. Germline CDR1 and CDR2: LNHDA and SQIVND (reference sequence). The CDR3 runs to 15 residues. Trimming left V 8 bases short and J 0 bases short, with 15 bases between. CDR3 amino acids: CASGEGGPSTDTQYF. For the CDR3, the DNA is TGTGCCAGTGGCGAAGGCGGCCCGAGCACAGATACGCAGTATTTT.

V is TRBV6-6 and J is TRBJ1-1, with D unresolved. The CDR3 is made up of 13 amino acids. Germline loops: CDR1 MNHNY, CDR2 SVGAGI (reference sequence). The V gene lost 7 bases and the J gene lost 1 base, with 10 bases spanning the gap. CDR3 coding DNA: TGTGCCAGCAATCTGGTCTCGAACACTGAAGCTTTCTTT. It specifies CASNLVSNTEAFF.

The chain couples TRBV18 to TRBJ1-6; 8 bases fit TRBD1. Germline V gene data show CDR1 as KGHSH and CDR2 as LQKENI. The V and J ends lost 2 bases and 10 bases, in that order; junction bases with no gene match: 4. This CDR3 has 14 amino acids. The CDR3 sequence: CASSPDRGESPLHF. The CDR3 DNA sequence: TGTGCCAGCTCACCAGACAGGGGAGAGTCACCCCTCCACTTT.

This rearrangement joins TRBV5-5 to TRBJ1-2; D uncertain. The V gene lost 1 base and the J gene lost 0 bases, with 4 bases spanning the gap. The V gene's germline CDR1 is SGHKS and CDR2 YYEKEE (reference sequence). The CDR3 contains 13 residues. The CDR3 nucleotides read TGTGCCAGCAGCTTGTTAGCTAACTATGGCTACACCTTC. Translation gives CASSLLANYGYTF.

The rearrangement joins TRBV7-3 to TRBJ2-3; TRBD2 matches at 8 bases. After removal of 5 bases from V and 3 bases from J, the junction contained 4 bases not matched to a gene. Germline assignment: CDR1 SGHTA and CDR2 FQGTGA. CDR3 length: 14 amino acids. The CDR3: CASSQSGGTDTQYF. CDR3 DNA: TGTGCCAGCAGCCAGAGCGGGGGAACAGATACGCAGTATTTT.

The V call is TRBV5-4, the J call TRBJ2-1; D is perhaps TRBD2 (7 bases). Trimming took off 2 bases at V and 6 bases at J, with 12 bases between the two ends. The CDR3 consists of 14 residues. Per the germline V gene, CDR1 is SGHNT and CDR2 is YYREEE (reference sequence). This CDR3 reads CASSFGGGLNEQFF. The CDR3 region has the DNA TGTGCCAGCAGCTTTGGGGGGGGGCTCAATGAGCAGTTCTTC. The whole variable domain, filled in from reference TRBV5-4 and TRBJ2-1, reads ETGVTQSPTHLIKTRGQQVTLRCSSQSGHNTVSWYQQALGQGPQFIFQYYREEENGRGNFPPRFSGLQFPNYSSELNVNALELDDSALYLCASSFGGGLNEQFFGPGTRLTVL.

This clone was picked up one time. This chain joins TRBV7-2 and TRBJ2-3; D ambiguous. Germline V gene sequence: CDR1 SGHTA, CDR2 FQGNSA. Trimming removed 0 bases at V and 3 bases at J, with 13 bases between. The CDR3 sequence is 16 residues long. Here the CDR3 DNA reads TGTGCCAGCAGCTTAGCATTAGGCATGGGTACAGATACGCAGTATTTT. It specifies CASSLALGMGTDTQYF.